This T cell receptor (beta chain) was documented in a study of cytomegalovirus exposure and HLA in healthy donors. Study outcomes and limitations: The productive fraction for most TCR beta V segments was about 87% or about 30% in an earlier analysis. The authors confirmed in vitro that a few CMV-associated chains were specific for CMV antigens.

For this clone: Its antigen is unidentified.

This CDR3 has 15 amino acids. V gave up 1 base and J gave up 3 bases, with 10 bases separating them. Germline CDR1 is SGHTA and CDR2 is FQGNSA. Both 60 Vbeta primers and 13 Jbeta primers went into the PCR. Libraries were prepared by immunoSEQ multiplex PCR; TCRdb keeps only in-frame clonotypes and omits some of them. This sample has 200,000 or so clones, with approximately 78% found just once. This clonotype was obtained from a woman aged 18-35 years in good health and CMV-seronegative. The chain combines TRBV7-2 with TRBJ1-5, with no clear D. Sequenced material: PBMCs. The CDR3 coding sequence is TGTGCCAGCAGCTTAGTTCGAGGGAACAATCAGCCCCAGCATTTT. It codes for CASSLVRGNNQPQHF.